Shown below are 31 T cell receptor beta chains from a single sample sequenced in a study of shared clonotypes between healthy human individuals. The assay was immunoSEQ multiplex PCR, and TCRdb's table has in-frame clones only and misses some. The sample lists around 370,000 clones; 95% to 97% were seen once. Material for sequencing was memory CD8+ T cells sorted from blood. Subset noted: CD45RO+ cells pooled with CCR7-negative TemRA cells. These receptor sequences come from a man aged 25-45 years in good health.

The sample holds one count of this clone. J is TRBJ2-1 and V is TRBV6-1; 8 bases align to TRBD2. The ends lost 7 bases at V and 8 bases at J; junction bases unmatched: 7. This CDR3 comprises 13 residues. Germline V CDR1 and CDR2: MNHNS, SASEGT. Here the CDR3 reads CASKLGGGDEQFF. CDR3 bases: TGTGCCAGCAAGCTCGGGGGGGGCGATGAGCAGTTCTTC.

The CDR3 nucleotides are TGTGCCAGTAAAAGGACAGGGTACGAAAAACTGTTTTTT. Its protein is CASKRTGYEKLFF. This sequence joins TRBV19 and TRBJ1-4; 8 bases map to TRBD1. Germline lookup yields CDR1 LNHDA and CDR2 SQIVND (reference sequence). The CDR3 has 13 residues. The trim removed 7 bases at V and 8 bases at J, leaving 6 bases unmatched.

This clone appeared a single time. The chain combines TRBV5-1 with TRBJ2-5; the match to TRBD2 covers 7 bases. The germline V gene encodes CDR1 SGHRS and CDR2 YFSETQ. The CDR3 has 16 amino acids. V gave up 4 bases and J gave up 5 bases; unmatched junction bases: 14. The CDR3 nucleotides read TGCGCCAGCAGCCGGGCTGTCCAGCGGGATAGGGAGACCCAGTACTTC. It yields the protein CASSRAVQRDRETQYF.

The chain has TRBV5-4 and TRBJ2-3; 11 positions agree with TRBD2. The V gene's germline CDR1 is SGHNT and CDR2 YYREEE (reference sequence). The CDR3 has 17 residues. After removal of 4 bases from V and 1 base from J, the junction contained 8 bases not matched to a gene. The CDR3 DNA sequence: TGTGCCAGCAGCCCACTGACTAGCGGGAAATGCACAGATACGCAGTATTTT. This translates into CASSPLTSGKCTDTQYF.

V gene TRBV28 combines with J gene TRBJ2-7; D is perhaps TRBD2 (5 bases). This CDR3 contains 13 residues. Between the trimmed V and J ends, which lost 5 bases and 3 bases, there was a span of 11 bases. Per the germline V gene, CDR1 is MDHEN and CDR2 is SYDVKM. CDR3 in amino acids: CASSRGLRYEQYF. The CDR3, as DNA: TGTGCCAGCAGTCGCGGACTCCGCTACGAGCAGTACTTC.

The chain couples TRBV20-1 to TRBJ2-3, with D unclear. Germline V CDR1 and CDR2: DFQATT, SNEGSKA (reference sequence). The CDR3 extends over 11 amino acids. V dropped 0 bases and J dropped 7 bases, with 5 bases sitting between them. CDR3 region: CSARDAYTQYF. The DNA for the CDR3 is TGCAGTGCTAGAGACGCATATACGCAGTATTTT.

This sequence joins TRBV6-1 and TRBJ1-5; a weak D match, TRBD1 (6 bases). Trimming took 7 bases from V and 7 from J, leaving 17 bases between them. Germline V lookup: CDR1 MNHNS, CDR2 SASEGT. This CDR3 has 14 amino acids. The CDR3 reads CASTVGARGQPQHF. The CDR3 DNA reads TGTGCCAGCACTGTGGGGGCCCGGGGGCAGCCCCAGCATTTT.

The chain employs TRBV9 and TRBJ1-1; D perhaps matches TRBD1 (6 bases). V was trimmed by 4 bases and J by 2 bases, leaving 15 bases between them. CDR1 and CDR2 from the germline V gene are SGDLS and YYNGEE. The CDR3 is 15 amino acids. The DNA for the CDR3 is TGTGCCAGCAGCAACGTACAGGGTTTAAACACTGAAGCTTTCTTT. Amino acid sequence: CASSNVQGLNTEAFF.

This chain's CDR3 is CASSLDARGTEAFF. For the CDR3, the DNA is TGTGCCAGCAGCTTAGACGCTCGGGGCACTGAAGCTTTCTTT. The J gene is TRBJ1-1, the V gene TRBV7-6; no firm D call. The CDR3 has 14 amino acids. Germline V gene sequence: CDR1 SGHVS, CDR2 FNYEAQ. V was cut by 1 base and J by 4 bases, with 10 bases left in between.

The chain is built from TRBV9 and TRBJ2-7, with D possibly being TRBD1 or TRBD2 (6 bases each). Trimming removed 3 bases from V and 3 bases from J, with 16 bases in between. The V gene's germline CDR1 is SGDLS and CDR2 YYNGEE. The CDR3 extends over 15 amino acids. CDR3 loop: CASSGGARLGYEQYF. CDR3 nucleotide sequence: TGTGCCAGCAGCGGGGGGGCACGCTTAGGCTACGAGCAGTACTTC.

The chain combines TRBV28 with TRBJ1-5, with D unresolved. This CDR3 has 14 amino acids. The V end was cut by 4 bases, the J end by 7 bases, with 14 bases between. Germline CDR1 MDHEN, CDR2 SYDVKM. CDR3 amino acids: CASSYRALIQPQHF. The CDR3 DNA reads as TGTGCCAGCAGTTACCGGGCCCTAATCCAGCCCCAGCATTTT.

V and J are TRBV7-2 and TRBJ2-2, with a weak D call TRBD1 (5 bases). CDR1 is SGHTA and CDR2 is FQGNSA in the germline V gene. This CDR3 has 16 amino acids. V dropped 3 bases and J dropped 1 base, with 12 bases sitting between them. The CDR3 region has the DNA TGTGCCAGCAGCTTCCCCCCAGGACAGAACACCGGGGAGCTGTTTTTT. Translating it yields CASSFPPGQNTGELFF. The entire variable domain, with the rest obtained from reference TRBV7-2 and TRBJ2-2, is as follows: GAGVSQSPSNKVTEKGKDVELRCDPISGHTALYWYRQSLGQGLEFLIYFQGNSAPDKSGLPSDRFSAERTGGSVSTLTIQRTQQEDSAVYLCASSFPPGQNTGELFFGEGSRLTVL.

V is TRBV5-1 and J is TRBJ2-5; a possible D gene is TRBD2 (6 bases). The CDR3 totals 15 residues. Trimming removed 3 bases from V and 2 bases from J, with 14 bases in between. CDR1 and CDR2 (germline): SGHRS, YFSETQ. The CDR3: CASSSWRALQETQYF. DNA for the CDR3: TGCGCCAGCAGCTCCTGGAGGGCGCTGCAAGAGACCCAGTACTTC.

This chain connects TRBV30 to TRBJ2-7; possibly TRBD1 for D (6 bases). The length of the CDR3 is 12 residues. The germline gives CDR1 GTSNPN, CDR2 SVGIG (reference sequence). V was cut by 8 bases and J by 4 bases, with 15 bases left in between. This CDR3 reads CAGTVGGYEQYF. In nucleotides, the CDR3 is TGTGCCGGGACGGTAGGGGGTTACGAGCAGTACTTC.

The gene calls are TRBV7-3 and TRBJ2-6; 7 bases fit TRBD1. CDR3 length equals 16 residues. V was pared by 3 bases and J by 2 bases, with 4 bases of the junction left unmatched. The V gene's germline CDR1 is SGHTA and CDR2 FQGTGA. The CDR3: CASSFFQGAGANVLTF. The CDR3 DNA reads TGTGCCAGCAGCTTCTTTCAGGGGGCTGGGGCCAACGTCCTGACTTTC.

The chain links TRBV6-1 to TRBJ1-4; 10 bases map to TRBD1. Germline loops: CDR1 MNHNS, CDR2 SASEGT. The CDR3 loop spans 14 amino acids. V lost 0 bases to trimming and J lost 8 bases; unmatched junction nucleotides: 0. The CDR3 is CASSEADRGEKLFF. The CDR3 DNA is TGTGCCAGCAGTGAAGCGGACAGGGGGGAAAAACTGTTTTTT.

The CDR3 spells CASSEFLAALYNEQFF. The CDR3 DNA follows: TGTGCCAGCAGTGAATTCCTAGCGGCCCTATACAATGAGCAGTTCTTC. The chain couples TRBV2 to TRBJ2-1, with TRBD2 matching 7 bases. Trimming removed 2 bases from V and 4 bases from J; junction bases left unmatched: 8. The CDR3 is 16 residues long. Germline values: CDR1 SNHLY, CDR2 FYNNEI.

The chain recombines TRBV10-3 with TRBJ2-5; D may be TRBD1 or TRBD2 (5 bases each). V lost 3 bases to trimming and J lost 2 bases, with 10 bases between them. CDR1 is ENHRY, CDR2 SYGVKD, per germline. The CDR3 covers 14 residues. This CDR3 is CAISDRGDQETQYF. In nucleotides, the CDR3 is TGTGCCATCAGTGATAGAGGGGATCAAGAGACCCAGTACTTC.

This clone has a single count. J is TRBJ2-1 and V is TRBV4-1; D is possibly TRBD1 (6 bases). This CDR3 contains 15 residues. Between the trimmed V and J ends, which lost 3 bases and 5 bases, there was a span of 14 bases. Looked up from germline, CDR1 is MGHRA and CDR2 is YSYEKL. The CDR3 reads CASSQFQAGDNEQFF. The CDR3 DNA follows: TGCGCCAGCAGCCAGTTCCAGGCAGGGGACAATGAGCAGTTCTTC.

The chain carries TRBV5-8 and TRBJ2-5; 11 nucleotides line up with TRBD2. Germline CDR1 SGHTS, CDR2 YDEGEE. V lost 0 bases to trimming and J lost 5 bases; unmatched junction nucleotides: 3. The CDR3 has 15 residues. CDR3 sequence: CASSLGLAGMETQYF. DNA of the CDR3: TGTGCCAGCAGCTTGGGACTAGCGGGAATGGAGACCCAGTACTTC.

V gene TRBV6-9 combines with J gene TRBJ2-7, with TRBD2 identical over 11 bases. The CDR3 contains 15 residues. V lost 6 bases and J lost 2; bases outside the gene matches: 6. Germline lookup yields CDR1 MNHGY and CDR2 SVAAGI. The CDR3 DNA reads as TGTGCCAGCAGCCATAGCGGGAGGGAACCCTACGAGCAGTACTTC. Its translation is CASSHSGREPYEQYF.

The chain uses TRBV5-1 and TRBJ1-1; D unclear. The V and J ends lost 1 base and 1 base respectively, with 5 bases between them. The CDR3 sequence is 13 residues long. The V gene's germline CDR1 is SGHRS and CDR2 YFSETQ. The CDR3 loop reads CASSLLWNTEAFF. DNA for the CDR3: TGCGCCAGCAGCTTGTTGTGGAACACTGAAGCTTTCTTT.

About this clone: Additional DNA sequences in this sample encode the identical CDR3. The chain combines TRBV20-1 with TRBJ2-5; D possibly corresponds to TRBD2 (6 bases). This CDR3 contains 11 residues. CDR1 and CDR2 (germline): DFQATT, SNEGSKA (reference sequence). Trimming removed 6 bases from V and 3 bases from J, with 8 bases in between. CDR3 in amino acids: CSARGKETQYF. The DNA for the CDR3 is TGCAGTGCCCGGGGGAAAGAGACCCAGTACTTC.

The chain uses TRBV5-1 and TRBJ2-5, with D tentatively TRBD1 or TRBD2 (5 bases each). The V gene's germline CDR1 is SGHRS and CDR2 YFSETQ. The CDR3 is 16 amino acids. V was cut by 0 bases and J by 5 bases, with 17 bases left in between. The chain's CDR3 is CASSLGEGTGTETQYF. CDR3 nucleotides: TGCGCCAGCAGCTTGGGAGAGGGGACGGGTACGGAGACCCAGTACTTC.

V and J are TRBV12-5 and TRBJ1-2, with 10 positions matching TRBD1. There are 14 residues in the CDR3. V gave up 5 bases and J gave up 6 bases; unmatched junction bases: 6. The germline CDR1 and CDR2 sequences are LGHNT and FRNRAP. The CDR3 loop is CASGTGTGDNGYTF. The CDR3 DNA sequence: TGTGCTAGTGGTACCGGGACAGGGGACAATGGCTACACCTTC.

This clone was observed once. The chain carries TRBV27 and TRBJ1-4; D ambiguous. Germline V CDR1 and CDR2: MNHEY, SMNVEV (reference sequence). The ends were cut back, 5 bases at V and 0 bases at J, with 13 bases in the middle. The CDR3 totals 16 residues. DNA for the CDR3: TGTGCCAGCAGTCCGATCCCCGGTGCAACTAATGAAAAACTGTTTTTT. Encoded protein: CASSPIPGATNEKLFF.

The genes are TRBV2 and TRBJ2-2, with 16 bases that match TRBD2. Germline assignment: CDR1 SNHLY and CDR2 FYNNEI. This CDR3 is 16 amino acids long. V dropped 6 bases and J dropped 7; count of bases not matched to a gene: 5. The CDR3 bases are TGTGCCAGCAGATCGGGGACTAGCGGGAGGGTCGGGGAGCTGTTTTTT. Translated, it gives CASRSGTSGRVGELFF.

J is TRBJ2-5 and V is TRBV5-1; TRBD1 matches 9 bases. V lost 4 bases and J lost 5; bases outside the gene matches: 9. This CDR3 is built from 15 residues. Germline loops: CDR1 SGHRS, CDR2 YFSETQ. CDR3 loop: CASSPGQGGIETQYF. CDR3 DNA: TGCGCCAGCAGCCCGGGACAGGGAGGTATTGAGACCCAGTACTTC.

The rearrangement uses TRBV6-7 and TRBJ2-1; 13 bases fit TRBD2. TRBV6-7 is treated as an ORF (open reading frame) with a function not yet certain. The CDR3 spans 17 residues. The J segment lost 4 bases and the V segment lost 5 bases, leaving 8 bases of the junction unmatched. The CDR3 DNA reads as TGTGCCAGCAGTCTACGGACTAGCGGGAGTCGATACAATGAGCAGTTCTTC. Protein: CASSLRTSGSRYNEQFF.

This CDR3 is CASSQGQTYNEQFF. CDR3 DNA sequence: TGTGCCAGCAGCCAAGGACAGACCTACAATGAGCAGTTCTTC. The chain is built from TRBV4-2 and TRBJ2-1, with a tentative D call TRBD1 (5 bases). This CDR3 region has 14 residues. Trimming removed 1 base from V and 2 bases from J, with 6 bases in between. Germline V gives CDR1 LGHNA, CDR2 YNFKEQ.

V gene TRBV7-2 combines with J gene TRBJ2-3; D is unresolved. Germline values: CDR1 SGHTA, CDR2 FQGNSA. This CDR3 has 15 amino acids. The ends were cut back, 2 bases at V and 4 bases at J, with 13 bases in the middle. CDR3 protein: CASSLLSGLADTQYF. The CDR3, as DNA: TGTGCCAGCAGCTTACTATCTGGCCTGGCAGATACGCAGTATTTT.